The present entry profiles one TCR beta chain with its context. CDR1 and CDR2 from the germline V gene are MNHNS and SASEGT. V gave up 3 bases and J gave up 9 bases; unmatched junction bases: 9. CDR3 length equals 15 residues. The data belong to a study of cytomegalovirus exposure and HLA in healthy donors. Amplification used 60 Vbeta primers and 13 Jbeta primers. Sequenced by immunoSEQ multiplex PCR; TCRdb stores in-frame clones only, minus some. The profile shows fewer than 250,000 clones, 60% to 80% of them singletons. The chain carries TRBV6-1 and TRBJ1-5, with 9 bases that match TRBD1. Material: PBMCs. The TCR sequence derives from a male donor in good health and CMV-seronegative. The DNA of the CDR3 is TGTGCCAGCAGTGAGGACGGACAGGGGTTTCGGCCCCAGCATTTT. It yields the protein CASSEDGQGFRPQHF.